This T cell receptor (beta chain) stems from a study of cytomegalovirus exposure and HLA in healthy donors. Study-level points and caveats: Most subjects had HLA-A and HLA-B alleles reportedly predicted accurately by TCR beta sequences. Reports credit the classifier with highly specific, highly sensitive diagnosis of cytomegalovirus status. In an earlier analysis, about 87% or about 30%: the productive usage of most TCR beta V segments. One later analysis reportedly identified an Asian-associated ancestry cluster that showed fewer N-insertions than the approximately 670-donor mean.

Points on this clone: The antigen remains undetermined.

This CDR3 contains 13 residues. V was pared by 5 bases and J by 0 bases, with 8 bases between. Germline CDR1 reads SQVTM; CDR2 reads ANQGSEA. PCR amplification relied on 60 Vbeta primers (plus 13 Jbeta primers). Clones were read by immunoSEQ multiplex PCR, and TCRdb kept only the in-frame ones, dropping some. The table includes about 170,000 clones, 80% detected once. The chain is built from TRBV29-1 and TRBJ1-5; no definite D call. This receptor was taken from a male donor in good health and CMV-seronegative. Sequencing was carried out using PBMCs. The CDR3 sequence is CSVIPSSNQPQHF. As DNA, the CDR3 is TGCAGCGTTATCCCGAGTAGCAATCAGCCCCAGCATTTT.